Following are 4 T cell receptor beta chains from one sample sequenced in a study of neurological immune-mediated disorders. One entry per CDR3 protein results from TCRdb running MiXCR on the 5' RACE reads. The sample carries some 26,000 distinct CDR3 sequences, 5% to 7.5% recorded once. The sequencing sample was made of PBMCs. Receptor source: a woman in her 50s in good health.

The V call is TRBV11-1, the J call TRBJ2-3; 7 nucleotides line up with TRBD2. The CDR3 has 15 residues. CDR1 SGHAT and CDR2 FQDESV come from the germline V gene (reference sequence). The J segment lost 0 bases and the V segment lost 6 bases, leaving 6 bases of the junction unmatched. In nucleotides, the CDR3 is TGTGCCAGCAGTCTAGCGGAAGTTAGCACAGATACGCAGTATTTT. Its translation is CASSLAEVSTDTQYF.

At least ten counts were recorded for this clonotype. The chain has TRBV5-1 and TRBJ2-3; D perhaps matches TRBD2 (6 bases). V gave up 7 bases and J gave up 5 bases, with 20 bases separating them. The CDR3 contains 15 residues. CDR1 SGHRS and CDR2 YFSETQ come from the germline V gene. In DNA, the CDR3 is TGCGCCAGCTCTATAGCCGGGAGAATAGGAGATACGCAGTATTTT. This gives the protein CASSIAGRIGDTQYF. Together with reference TRBV5-1 and TRBJ2-3, the CDR3 gives the full variable domain: KAGVTQTPRYLIKTRGQQVTLSCSPISGHRSVSWYQQTPGQGLQFLFEYFSETQRNKGNFPGRFSGRQFSNSRSEMNVSTLELGDSALYLCASSIAGRIGDTQYFGPGTRLTVL.

This clonotype came up many times. This chain connects TRBV5-6 to TRBJ1-1, with a tentative D call TRBD1 (6 bases). Germline V CDR1 and CDR2: SGHDT, YYEEEE. Trimming stripped 7 bases from V and 4 bases from J, with 17 bases between. This CDR3 is 14 amino acids long. CDR3 in DNA: TGTGCCAGCCGGCCCTGGGGAGGGGGCACTGAAGCTTTCTTT. This gives the protein CASRPWGGGTEAFF.

The chain links TRBV11-2 to TRBJ2-3; the D is unclear. The CDR3 length is 13 residues. Trimming removed 3 bases from V and 3 bases from J, with 7 bases in between. Germline values: CDR1 SGHAT, CDR2 FQNNGV. This CDR3 reads CASSFSGTDTQYF. CDR3 sequence (DNA): TGTGCCAGCAGCTTCTCTGGAACAGATACGCAGTATTTT. Complete variable domain (other parts from reference TRBV11-2 and TRBJ2-3): EAGVAQSPRYKIIEKRQSVAFWCNPISGHATLYWYQQILGQGPKLLIQFQNNGVVDDSQLPKDRFSAERLKGVDSTLKIQPAKLEDSAVYLCASSFSGTDTQYFGPGTRLTVL.